Shown below are 30 T cell receptor beta chains from a single sample sequenced in a study of blood T cell repertoires in COVID-19. Assay used: immunoSEQ multiplex PCR; TCRdb lists only in-frame clones, some missing. Among roughly 43,000 clones listed, roughly 87% were seen once. Sequencing was performed on peripheral blood. These receptors were obtained from a man in his sixties with active COVID-19.

The CDR3 protein is CASSPTQGLAGGHEQFF. The CDR3 DNA is TGTGCCAGCTCACCAACACAGGGTCTAGCGGGAGGTCATGAGCAGTTCTTC. The chain combines TRBV18 with TRBJ2-1; 11 positions agree with TRBD2. This CDR3 is 17 amino acids long. The germline V gene has CDR1 KGHSH and CDR2 LQKENI. V dropped 2 bases and J dropped 8; count of bases not matched to a gene: 11.

This clone was counted at least ten times. The rearrangement uses TRBV10-2 and TRBJ1-3, with TRBD1 as a possible D gene (5 bases). The V gene lost 6 bases and the J gene lost 1 base, with 13 bases spanning the gap. Germline V gene lookup returns CDR1 WSHSY and CDR2 SAAADI. The CDR3 consists of 15 residues. For the CDR3, the DNA is TGCGCCAGCAGCGACTTTAGGGGATCTGGAAACACCATATATTTT. Its translation is CASSDFRGSGNTIYF.

The chain is built from TRBV5-1 and TRBJ2-1; a possible D gene is TRBD2 (6 bases). Germline CDR1 SGHRS, CDR2 YFSETQ. The V end lost 2 bases, the J end lost 12 bases, and 12 bases lay between the germline ends. CDR3 length equals 12 residues. CDR3 region: CASSFPAGGQFF. In DNA, the CDR3 is TGCGCCAGCAGCTTCCCAGCGGGTGGGCAGTTCTTC.

CDR3 amino acids: CASSIGQGYEQYF. The DNA of the CDR3 is TGTGCCAGTAGTATAGGCCAGGGCTACGAGCAGTACTTC. This sequence joins TRBV19 and TRBJ2-7, with TRBD1 as a possible D gene (5 bases). Germline V gives CDR1 LNHDA, CDR2 SQIVND (reference sequence). This CDR3 comprises 13 residues. V was trimmed by 1 base and J by 3 bases, leaving 7 bases between them.

The chain employs TRBV5-4 and TRBJ2-5, with TRBD1 matching 7 bases. With 4 bases clipped from V and 2 bases from J, the junction kept 5 bases outside the gene matches. Per germline, CDR1 SGHNT and CDR2 YYREEE (reference sequence). This CDR3 contains 14 residues. CDR3 amino acids: CASSTGQIQETQYF. The CDR3 DNA follows: TGTGCCAGCAGCACGGGACAGATACAAGAGACCCAGTACTTC.

This clone was observed a single time. This chain connects TRBV9 to TRBJ2-6; the match to TRBD1 covers 8 bases. Germline values: CDR1 SGDLS, CDR2 YYNGEE. V lost 3 bases and J lost 0; bases outside the gene matches: 8. The CDR3 runs 18 residues. The CDR3 protein is CASSAGGTGVSGANVLTF. The CDR3 DNA reads as TGTGCCAGCAGCGCCGGCGGGACAGGAGTCTCTGGGGCCAACGTCCTGACTTTC.

The V call is TRBV6-1, the J call TRBJ1-6; possibly TRBD1 for D (5 bases). Germline values: CDR1 MNHNS, CDR2 SASEGT. CDR3 length equals 15 residues. V was shortened by 2 bases and J by 11 bases, with 16 bases between the two germline ends. As DNA, the CDR3 is TGTGCCAGCAGTGAAACTTGGGGGGGAAGGACACCCCTCCACTTT. Its translation is CASSETWGGRTPLHF.

The chain links TRBV27 to TRBJ1-1; TRBD1 agrees at 8 bases. This CDR3 has 14 amino acids. J was trimmed by 5 bases and V by 2 bases; bases with no gene match: 4. Germline V gene lookup returns CDR1 MNHEY and CDR2 SMNVEV (reference sequence). CDR3 residues: CASSLRQGATEAFF. Written as DNA, the CDR3 is TGTGCCAGCAGTTTAAGGCAGGGGGCAACTGAAGCTTTCTTT.

The chain employs TRBV7-2 and TRBJ2-3; 11 bases align to TRBD2. The CDR3 runs 16 residues. The junction had 5 bases not matched to a gene; V was cut back by 5 bases and J by 1 base. Germline V lookup: CDR1 SGHTA, CDR2 FQGNSA. This CDR3 is CASSPIAGGGTDTQYF. Here the CDR3 DNA reads TGTGCCAGCAGCCCCATAGCGGGGGGGGGCACAGATACGCAGTATTTT.

The chain combines TRBV11-3 with TRBJ2-2; 13 bases line up with TRBD2. V shed 3 bases and J 3 bases; nucleotides not matched to a gene: 7. Germline CDR1 reads SGHNT; CDR2 reads YENEEA. CDR3 length: 18 amino acids. The CDR3 loop reads CASSFGLAGDRYTGELFF. The CDR3 region has the DNA TGTGCCAGCAGCTTTGGACTAGCGGGAGATCGGTACACCGGGGAGCTGTTTTTT.

This chain uses TRBV29-1 with TRBJ1-2; 7 positions match TRBD1. The V and J ends lost 3 bases and 3 bases, in that order; junction bases with no gene match: 10. The germline V gene encodes CDR1 SQVTM and CDR2 ANQGSEA. The CDR3 is 15 amino acids. The CDR3 bases are TGCAGCGTTGACACCACAGGGGAAGGGGACTATGGCTACACCTTC. Its translation is CSVDTTGEGDYGYTF.

V and J are TRBV7-8 and TRBJ2-2; the match to TRBD2 covers 9 bases. Germline V gene lookup returns CDR1 SGHVS and CDR2 FQNEAQ. The CDR3 length is 13 residues. This CDR3 is CGGGEPNTGELFF. The CDR3 DNA is TGTGGCGGGGGGGAACCGAACACCGGGGAGCTGTTTTTT.

The rearrangement uses TRBV4-2 and TRBJ2-5, with TRBD2 matching over 10 bases. The CDR3 consists of 20 residues. The germline CDR1 and CDR2 sequences are LGHNA and YNFKEQ. V lost 2 bases, J lost 6 bases, and 21 bases stayed unmatched. The CDR3 here is CASSQPRGLHALAGGKTQYF. CDR3 DNA sequence: TGTGCCAGCAGCCAACCCCGAGGACTCCACGCCTTAGCGGGGGGTAAGACCCAGTACTTC.

This clone was found a few times. The chain carries TRBV6-2 or TRBV6-3 and TRBJ1-5; TRBD1 aligns across 7 bases. The V segment lost 5 bases and the J segment 8 bases; nucleotides outside the gene matches: 6. This CDR3 has 13 amino acids. Germline CDR1 MNHEY, CDR2 SVGEGT. As DNA, the CDR3 is TGTGCCAGCAGTGGACAGGACTGGGAGCCCCAGCATTTT. Protein: CASSGQDWEPQHF.

J is TRBJ1-1 and V is TRBV19; D gene unclear. Germline CDR1 LNHDA, CDR2 SQIVND (reference sequence). The V end was cut by 3 bases, the J end by 2 bases, with 13 bases between. There are 15 residues in the CDR3. The CDR3 bases are TGTGCCAGTAGTATGGCTCCAAGCGCAAACACTGAAGCTTTCTTT. As protein: CASSMAPSANTEAFF.

The V call is TRBV19, the J call TRBJ1-6; D might be TRBD1 (6 bases). CDR1 LNHDA and CDR2 SQIVND come from the germline V gene (reference sequence). The CDR3 contains 15 residues. Trimming took 7 bases from V and 8 from J, leaving 18 bases between them. The chain's CDR3 is CASTFRAGVDSPLHF. In DNA form, the CDR3 reads TGTGCCAGTACTTTCCGGGCAGGGGTTGATTCACCCCTCCACTTT.

The chain links TRBV28 to TRBJ1-2, with 9 bases that match TRBD1. This CDR3 comprises 13 residues. CDR1 and CDR2 from the germline V gene are MDHEN and SYDVKM. V lost 7 bases to trimming and J lost 3 bases; unmatched junction nucleotides: 3. The CDR3 sequence: CASTDRGDYGYTF. The CDR3 DNA is TGTGCCAGCACCGACAGGGGGGACTATGGCTACACCTTC.

The rearrangement joins TRBV11-2 to TRBJ2-7; D remains ambiguous. Looked up from germline, CDR1 is SGHAT and CDR2 is FQNNGV. The ends were cut back, 2 bases at V and 2 bases at J, with 7 bases in the middle. The CDR3 extends over 13 amino acids. CDR3 loop: CASSLPFPYEQYF. The CDR3 coding sequence is TGTGCCAGCAGCTTACCTTTCCCCTACGAGCAGTACTTC.

The V gene is TRBV11-2, the J gene TRBJ2-3, with 7 positions matching TRBD2. This CDR3 region has 16 residues. J gave up 5 bases and V 3 bases, and 11 bases lay outside the gene matches. Germline values: CDR1 SGHAT, CDR2 FQNNGV. CDR3 nucleotide sequence: TGTGCCAGCAGCTTTGGGGGGGGTCGGATAGTAGATACGCAGTATTTT. Protein sequence: CASSFGGGRIVDTQYF.

The CDR3 bases are TGTGCCAGCAGCGTCACTCCGGGACAGGTTAATGGCTACACCTTC. It specifies CASSVTPGQVNGYTF. This chain links TRBV2 with TRBJ1-2; 8 positions agree with TRBD1. Germline V CDR1 and CDR2: SNHLY, FYNNEI. The V segment lost 6 bases and the J segment 6 bases; nucleotides outside the gene matches: 12. This CDR3 contains 15 residues. Based on the CDR3 plus reference TRBV2 and TRBJ1-2, the full variable domain is EPEVTQTPSHQVTQMGQEVILRCVPISNHLYFYWYRQILGQKVEFLVSFYNNEISEKSEIFDDQFSVERPDGSNFTLKIRSTKLEDSAMYFCASSVTPGQVNGYTFGSGTRLTVV.

The chain carries TRBV2 and TRBJ1-2; possibly TRBD1 for D (6 bases). CDR1 is SNHLY and CDR2 is FYNNEI in the germline V gene. The CDR3 totals 15 residues. The V and J ends lost 7 bases and 7 bases respectively, with 22 bases between them. The CDR3 spells CASNRDKGAAIGYTF. The CDR3 DNA is TGTGCCAGCAATAGGGACAAGGGAGCTGCTATTGGCTACACCTTC.

This chain connects TRBV7-3 to TRBJ2-1, with D perhaps matching TRBD2 (6 bases). This CDR3 is built from 16 residues. The V end lost 5 bases, the J end lost 2 bases, and 16 bases lay between the germline ends. CDR1 and CDR2 (germline): SGHTA, FQGTGA. The CDR3 loop reads CASSPQAGEAYNEQFF. CDR3 bases: TGTGCCAGCAGCCCCCAAGCGGGTGAGGCCTACAATGAGCAGTTCTTC.

CDR3 coding DNA: TGTGCCAGTAGTCCAGGGACAGTTTTCACCGGGGAGCTGTTTTTT. Protein product: CASSPGTVFTGELFF. The chain combines TRBV19 with TRBJ2-2, with 7 bases fitting TRBD1. Unmatched junction bases numbered 7, after V lost 5 bases and J lost 4 bases. The CDR3 extends over 15 amino acids. The germline V gene encodes CDR1 LNHDA and CDR2 SQIVND (reference sequence).

The chain recombines TRBV6-1 with TRBJ2-7; 7 nucleotides agree with TRBD1. Looked up from germline, CDR1 is MNHNS and CDR2 is SASEGT. J lost 2 bases, V lost 0 bases, and 7 bases had no gene match. The CDR3 is 16 amino acids. CDR3 in amino acids: CASSEAHGQVAYEQYF. DNA of the CDR3: TGTGCCAGCAGTGAAGCTCACGGACAGGTTGCCTACGAGCAGTACTTC.

J is TRBJ2-3 and V is TRBV6-6, with 10 positions matching TRBD2. V was clipped by 5 bases and J by 1 base; unmatched bases: 6. CDR1 MNHNY and CDR2 SVGAGI come from the germline V gene (reference sequence). The CDR3 contains 16 residues. CDR3 in DNA: TGTGCCAGCAGTCGATCCGGGACTAGCGGCACAGATACGCAGTATTTT. Encoded protein: CASSRSGTSGTDTQYF.

The V and J genes are TRBV4-3 and TRBJ2-5; D possibly corresponds to TRBD1 (6 bases). Germline loops: CDR1 LGHNA, CDR2 YSLEER. Trimming removed 3 bases at V and 1 base at J, with 12 bases between. The CDR3 is made up of 15 amino acids. CDR3 residues: CASSHFGTSQETQYF. The CDR3 coding sequence is TGCGCCAGCAGCCACTTCGGGACATCCCAAGAGACCCAGTACTTC.

This rearrangement joins TRBV12-3 or TRBV12-4 to TRBJ1-1; tentatively, D is TRBD1 (5 bases). The germline V and J ends were trimmed by 7 bases and 3 bases, with 12 bases remaining between them. CDR3 size: 13 residues. CDR3 sequence: CASNLDIHTEAFF. The CDR3 nucleotides read TGTGCCAGCAACTTGGACATACACACTGAAGCTTTCTTT.

V is TRBV9 and J is TRBJ2-5; 12 bases line up with TRBD2. V lost 3 bases to trimming and J lost 5 bases; unmatched junction nucleotides: 11. Per germline, CDR1 SGDLS and CDR2 YYNGEE. This CDR3 has 17 residues. The CDR3 DNA sequence: TGTGCCAGCAGCGAGCGGGCTAGCGGGGGGGCCGGGGAGACCCAGTACTTC. Its protein product is CASSERASGGAGETQYF.

V and J are TRBV19 and TRBJ1-5; a possible D gene is TRBD1 (5 bases). Per germline, CDR1 LNHDA and CDR2 SQIVND (reference sequence). Deletions cut 6 bases from V and 2 bases from J, with 14 bases between. This CDR3 region has 15 residues. CDR3 nucleotide sequence: TGTGCCAGTAGGGGGGGGACTCGGGGCAATCAGCCCCAGCATTTT. This sequence encodes CASRGGTRGNQPQHF. Complete variable domain (other parts from reference TRBV19 and TRBJ1-5): DGGITQSPKYLFRKEGQNVTLSCEQNLNHDAMYWYRQDPGQGLRLIYYSQIVNDFQKGDIAEGYSVSREKKESFPLTVTSAQKNPTAFYLCASRGGTRGNQPQHFGDGTRLSIL.

The chain joins TRBV18 to TRBJ1-6; D ambiguous. The V and J ends lost 1 base and 10 bases respectively, with 17 bases between them. The CDR3 totals 16 residues. Germline CDR1 reads KGHSH; CDR2 reads LQKENI. In DNA form, the CDR3 reads TGTGCCAGCTCACCACAGGAGGCAGGTTTCGGGTCACCCCTCCACTTT. Translating it yields CASSPQEAGFGSPLHF.